What follows describes a single TCR beta chain. Antigen specificity is unknown. The data belong to a study of T cells expressing NK-cell markers. The overall study: There were seven HCMV-seropositive donors and one seronegative donor among the eight sequenced.

It was by 5'RACE template switching with UMIs that TCR beta cDNA was made. For each CDR3 protein, TCRdb gives one entry from its re-call of the 5' RACE reads, without DNA. The sample features under 600,000 distinct CDR3 sequences, with 1.4% in its top ten. This CDR3 comprises 15 residues. Study results and caveats: Five or six donors carried dominant NKG2C+ clonotypes that made up roughly 1.0-8% of their CD8+ T cells.

The receptor's source is a woman aged 45-59 years in good health. The specimen sequenced was blood T cells: a sorted CD56 or NKG2C T cell subset, CD4+ or CD8+ T cells, or bulk PBMC T cells (not recorded which). This chain connects TRBV12-3 or TRBV12-4 to TRBJ2-2; with no DNA, the TCRdb D assignment of TRBD2 cannot be verified. The CDR3 protein is CASSLAGAHTGELFF.